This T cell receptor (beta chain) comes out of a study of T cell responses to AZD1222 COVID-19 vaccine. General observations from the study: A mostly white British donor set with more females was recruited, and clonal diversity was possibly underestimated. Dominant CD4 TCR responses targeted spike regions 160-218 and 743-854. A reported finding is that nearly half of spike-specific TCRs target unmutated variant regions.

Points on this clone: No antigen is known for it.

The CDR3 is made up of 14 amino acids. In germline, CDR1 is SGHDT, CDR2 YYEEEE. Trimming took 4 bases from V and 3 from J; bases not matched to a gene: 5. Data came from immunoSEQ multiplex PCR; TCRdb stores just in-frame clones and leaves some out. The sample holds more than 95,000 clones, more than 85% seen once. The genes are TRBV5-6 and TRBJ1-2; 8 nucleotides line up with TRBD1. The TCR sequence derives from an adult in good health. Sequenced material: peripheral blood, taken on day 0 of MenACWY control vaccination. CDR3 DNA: TGTGCCAGCAGCGTTATGGGACAGGACTATGGCTACACCTTC. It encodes CASSVMGQDYGYTF.